The rows below give T cell receptor beta chains drawn from one sample of a study of T-cell reconstitution after alpha-beta-depleted transplantation in children. Each CDR3 protein gets one entry after TCRdb re-called the PCR reads with MiXCR. Here the sample spans 420,000 or so distinct CDR3 sequences, 11% being singletons. This specimen consisted of PBMCs from the stem cell graft donor, obtained from the stem cell graft. These receptors all come from a human donor who donated a stem cell graft to a child with acute myeloid leukemia. Both conserved end residues are part of each CDR3. Fields, in order: V gene, clone size, D gene, J gene, CDR3 protein, CDR3 DNA. D genes are given only for firm matches. The size of a clone is reported for some rows only, either as once, few or many, or as a class for expanded clones.

>TRBV28|few|.|TRBJ1-5
CASSLRGAHQPQHF
TGTGCCAGCAGTTTACGGGGGGCTCATCAGCCCCAGCATTTT
>TRBV4-2|many|TRBD2|TRBJ2-5
CASSQGNSGRAETQYF
TGTGCCAGCAGCCAAGGGAATAGCGGGAGGGCCGAGACCCAGTACTTC
>TRBV20-1|few|TRBD1|TRBJ2-1
CSAGQGLTYNEQFF
TGCAGTGCGGGACAGGGGCTAACCTACAATGAGCAGTTCTTC
>TRBV9|few|.|TRBJ1-5
CASSPRGADQPQHF
TGTGCCAGCAGTCCTAGGGGGGCGGATCAGCCCCAGCATTTT
>TRBV25-1|few|.|TRBJ2-2
CASSGLLPNTGELFF
TGTGCCAGCAGCGGCCTATTACCGAACACCGGGGAGCTGTTTTTT
>TRBV9|many|.|TRBJ2-5
CASSVGGGPETQYF
TGTGCCAGCAGCGTAGGTGGGGGGCCAGAGACCCAGTACTTC
>TRBV6-5|few|.|TRBJ2-3
CASSSSLGDTQYF
TGTGCCAGCAGTTCCAGCCTGGGAGATACGCAGTATTTT
>TRBV7-3|few|.|TRBJ1-1
CASRRTGVTEAFF
TGTGCCAGCAGGCGGACGGGAGTCACTGAAGCTTTCTTT
>TRBV20-1|few|TRBD2|TRBJ2-1
CSAYRLAGGYNEQFF
TGCAGTGCTTACAGACTAGCGGGAGGATACAATGAGCAGTTCTTC
>TRBV30|.|.|TRBJ2-1
CAWSVLTVEQFF
TGTGCCTGGAGTGTCCTAACAGTGGAGCAGTTCTTC
>TRBV4-1|.|.|TRBJ1-2
CASSQVFVGNGYTF
TGCGCCAGCAGCCAAGTTTTCGTGGGTAATGGCTACACCTTC
>TRBV20-1|few|.|TRBJ2-5
CSATPQEGGTQYF
TGCAGTGCTACCCCACAGGAGGGGGGGACCCAGTACTTC
>TRBV20-1|.|TRBD2|TRBJ2-7
CSAREIAGASYEQYF
TGCAGTGCTAGAGAGATAGCGGGAGCGTCCTACGAGCAGTACTTC
>TRBV6-2/TRBV6-3|.|TRBD2|TRBJ2-1
CASSLQLAGAINEQFF
TGTGCCAGCAGTCTGCAGCTAGCGGGAGCGATCAATGAGCAGTTCTTC
>TRBV4-3|few|TRBD1|TRBJ2-7
CASSQDGTGAYEQYF
TGCGCCAGCAGCCAAGACGGGACAGGGGCCTACGAGCAGTACTTC
>TRBV10-2|.|TRBD2|TRBJ2-2
CASRQRLATGELFF
TGCGCCAGCAGGCAAAGACTAGCAACCGGGGAGCTGTTTTTT
>TRBV9|few|TRBD2|TRBJ2-1
CASSGASGGDEQFF
TGTGCCAGCAGCGGGGCGAGCGGGGGGGATGAGCAGTTCTTC
>TRBV29-1|few|.|TRBJ1-4
CSGGRNNEKLFF
TGCAGCGGGGGACGTAATAATGAAAAACTGTTTTTT
>TRBV3-1|.|TRBD2|TRBJ2-3
CASSQGLASGATRDTQYF
TGTGCCAGCAGCCAAGGTCTGGCTAGCGGGGCGACCCGAGATACGCAGTATTTT
>TRBV29-1|few|.|TRBJ2-1
CSVDGGFGNEQFF
TGCAGCGTTGACGGGGGCTTTGGCAATGAGCAGTTCTTC